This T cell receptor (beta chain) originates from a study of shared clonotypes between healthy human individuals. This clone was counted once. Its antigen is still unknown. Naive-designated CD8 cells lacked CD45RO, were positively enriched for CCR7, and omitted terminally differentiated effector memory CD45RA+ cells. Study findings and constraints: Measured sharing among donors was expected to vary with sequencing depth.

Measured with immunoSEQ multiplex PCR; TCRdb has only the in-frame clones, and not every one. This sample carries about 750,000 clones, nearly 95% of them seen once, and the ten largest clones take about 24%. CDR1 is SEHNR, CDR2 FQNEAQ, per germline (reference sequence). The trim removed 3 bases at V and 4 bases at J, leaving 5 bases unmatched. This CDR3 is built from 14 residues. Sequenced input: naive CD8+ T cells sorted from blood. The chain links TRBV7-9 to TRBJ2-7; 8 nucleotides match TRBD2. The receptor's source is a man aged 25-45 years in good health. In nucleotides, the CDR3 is TGTGCCAGCAGCTTGAGCGGGAGTAATTACGAGCAGTACTTC. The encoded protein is CASSLSGSNYEQYF.